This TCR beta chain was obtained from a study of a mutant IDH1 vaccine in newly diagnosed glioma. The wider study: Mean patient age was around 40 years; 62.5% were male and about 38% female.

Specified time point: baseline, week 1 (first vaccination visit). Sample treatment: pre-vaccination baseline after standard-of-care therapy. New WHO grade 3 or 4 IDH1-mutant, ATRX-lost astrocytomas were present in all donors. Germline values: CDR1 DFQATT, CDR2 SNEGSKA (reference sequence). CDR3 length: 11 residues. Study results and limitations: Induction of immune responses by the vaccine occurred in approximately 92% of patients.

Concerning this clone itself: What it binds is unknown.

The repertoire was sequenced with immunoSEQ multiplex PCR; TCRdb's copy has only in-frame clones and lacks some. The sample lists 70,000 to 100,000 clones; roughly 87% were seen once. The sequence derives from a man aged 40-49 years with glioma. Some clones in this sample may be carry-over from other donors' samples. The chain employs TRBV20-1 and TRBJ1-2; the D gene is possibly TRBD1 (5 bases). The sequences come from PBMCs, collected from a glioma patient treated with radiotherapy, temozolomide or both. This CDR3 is CSGPGRGGYTF. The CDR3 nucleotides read TGCAGCGGCCCGGGGAGGGGTGGCTACACCTTC.